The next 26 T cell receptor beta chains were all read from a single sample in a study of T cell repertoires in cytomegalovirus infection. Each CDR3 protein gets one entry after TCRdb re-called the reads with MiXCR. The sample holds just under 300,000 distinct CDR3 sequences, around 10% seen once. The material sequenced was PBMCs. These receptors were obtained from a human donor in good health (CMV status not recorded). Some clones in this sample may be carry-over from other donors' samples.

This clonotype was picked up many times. The CDR3, as DNA: TGTGCCAGCAGCGGGTCGGGGGCTTTCTTT. Amino acid sequence: CASSGSGAFF. The chain uses TRBV28 and TRBJ1-1; no clear D. Germline V gene sequence: CDR1 MDHEN, CDR2 SYDVKM. Trimming pared 6 bases from V and 11 bases from J, leaving 10 bases between. This CDR3 has 10 residues.

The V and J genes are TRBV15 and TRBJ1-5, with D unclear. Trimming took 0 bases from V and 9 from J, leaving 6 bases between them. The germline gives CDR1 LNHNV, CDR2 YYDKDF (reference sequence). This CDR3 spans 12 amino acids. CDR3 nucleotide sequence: TGTGCCACCAGCAGAGAAGAGCGGCCCCAGCATTTT. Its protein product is CATSREERPQHF.

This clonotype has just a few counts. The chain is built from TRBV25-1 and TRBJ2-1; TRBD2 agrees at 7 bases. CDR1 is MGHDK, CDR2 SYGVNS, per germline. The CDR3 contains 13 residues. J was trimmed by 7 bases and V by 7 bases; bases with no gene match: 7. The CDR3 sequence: CASTWTSRNEQFF. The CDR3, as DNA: TGTGCCAGCACCTGGACTAGTAGAAATGAGCAGTTCTTC.

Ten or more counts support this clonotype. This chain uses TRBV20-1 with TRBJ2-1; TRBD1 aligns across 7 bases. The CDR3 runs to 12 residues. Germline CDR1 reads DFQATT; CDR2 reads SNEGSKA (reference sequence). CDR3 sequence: CSRQGRYNEQFF. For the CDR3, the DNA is TGCAGCCGACAGGGCAGGTACAATGAGCAGTTCTTC.

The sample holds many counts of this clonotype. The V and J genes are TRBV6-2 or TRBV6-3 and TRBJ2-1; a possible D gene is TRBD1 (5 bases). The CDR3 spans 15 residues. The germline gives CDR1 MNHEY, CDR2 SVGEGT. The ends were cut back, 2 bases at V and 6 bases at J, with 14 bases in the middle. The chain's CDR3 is CASSYLRVQTNEQFF. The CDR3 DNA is TGTGCCAGCAGTTACCTCAGGGTCCAAACCAATGAGCAGTTCTTC.

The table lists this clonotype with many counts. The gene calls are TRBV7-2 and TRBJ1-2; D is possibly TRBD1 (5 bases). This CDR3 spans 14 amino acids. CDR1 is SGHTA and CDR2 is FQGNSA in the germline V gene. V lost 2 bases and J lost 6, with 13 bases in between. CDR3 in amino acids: CASSLNRLRNGYTF. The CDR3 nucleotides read TGTGCCAGCAGCTTAAACAGGCTTAGGAATGGCTACACCTTC.

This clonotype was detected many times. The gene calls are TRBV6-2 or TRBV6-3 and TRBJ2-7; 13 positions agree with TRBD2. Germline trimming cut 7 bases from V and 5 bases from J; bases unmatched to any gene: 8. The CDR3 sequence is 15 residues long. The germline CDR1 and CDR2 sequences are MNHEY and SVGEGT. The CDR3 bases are TGTGCCAGCACTTCACTCGGACTAGCGGGGGACGAGCAGTACGTC. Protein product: CASTSLGLAGDEQYV.

The CDR3 region has the DNA TGCAGCGTTGAAGGGACAGGGGGCGAGCAGTACTTC. Translation: CSVEGTGGEQYF. This chain links TRBV29-1 with TRBJ2-7; 10 bases align to TRBD1. Germline lookup yields CDR1 SQVTM and CDR2 ANQGSEA. This CDR3 has 12 residues. V dropped 1 base and J dropped 6; count of bases not matched to a gene: 0.

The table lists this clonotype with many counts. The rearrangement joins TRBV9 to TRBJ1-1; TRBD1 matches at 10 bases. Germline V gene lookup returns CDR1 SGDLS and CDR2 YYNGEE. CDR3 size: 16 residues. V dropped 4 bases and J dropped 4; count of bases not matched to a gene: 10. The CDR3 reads CASSTRTGGVPTEAFF. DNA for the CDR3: TGTGCCAGCAGCACCCGGACAGGGGGTGTCCCCACTGAAGCTTTCTTT. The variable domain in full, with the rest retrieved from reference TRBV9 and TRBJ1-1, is DSGVTQTPKHLITATGQRVTLRCSPRSGDLSVYWYQQSLDQGLQFLIQYYNGEERAKGNILERFSAQQFPDLHSELNLSSLELGDSALYFCASSTRTGGVPTEAFFGQGTRLTVV.

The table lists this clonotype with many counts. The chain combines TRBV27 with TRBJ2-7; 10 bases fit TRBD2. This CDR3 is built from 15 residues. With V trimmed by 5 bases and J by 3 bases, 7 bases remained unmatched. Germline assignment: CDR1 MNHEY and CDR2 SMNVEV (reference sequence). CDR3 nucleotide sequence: TGTGCCAGCAGTCCCAAGCGGGGGGGCCGCTACGAGCAGTACGTC. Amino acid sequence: CASSPKRGGRYEQYV.

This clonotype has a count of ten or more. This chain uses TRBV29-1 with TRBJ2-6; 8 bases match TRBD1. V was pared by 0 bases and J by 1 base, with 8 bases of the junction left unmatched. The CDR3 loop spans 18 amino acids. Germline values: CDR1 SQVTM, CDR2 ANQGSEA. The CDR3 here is CSVEEGDRYRSGANVLTF. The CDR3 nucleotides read TGCAGCGTTGAAGAGGGGGACAGGTACCGATCTGGGGCCAACGTCCTGACTTTC.

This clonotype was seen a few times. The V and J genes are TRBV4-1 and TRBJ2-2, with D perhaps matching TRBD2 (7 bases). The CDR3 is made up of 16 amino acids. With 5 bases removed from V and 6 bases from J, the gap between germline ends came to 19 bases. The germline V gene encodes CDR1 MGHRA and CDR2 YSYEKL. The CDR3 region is CASSSRGGVRAGELFF. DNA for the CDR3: TGCGCCAGCAGCTCACGCGGGGGCGTTCGTGCCGGGGAGCTGTTTTTT.

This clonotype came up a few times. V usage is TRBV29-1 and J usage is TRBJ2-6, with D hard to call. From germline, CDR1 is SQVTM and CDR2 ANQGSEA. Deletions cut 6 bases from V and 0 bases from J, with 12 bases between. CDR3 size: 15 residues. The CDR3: CSVRVLNSGANVLTF. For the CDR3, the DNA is TGCAGCGTCCGGGTCCTCAACTCTGGGGCCAACGTCCTGACTTTC.

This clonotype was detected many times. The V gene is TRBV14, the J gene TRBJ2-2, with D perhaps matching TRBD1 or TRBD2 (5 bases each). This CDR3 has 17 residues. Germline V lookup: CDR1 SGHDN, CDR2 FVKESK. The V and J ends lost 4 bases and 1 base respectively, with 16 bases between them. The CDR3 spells CASSRLTNGGNTGELFF. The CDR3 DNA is TGTGCCAGCAGCCGACTAACTAATGGGGGGAACACCGGGGAGCTGTTTTTT.

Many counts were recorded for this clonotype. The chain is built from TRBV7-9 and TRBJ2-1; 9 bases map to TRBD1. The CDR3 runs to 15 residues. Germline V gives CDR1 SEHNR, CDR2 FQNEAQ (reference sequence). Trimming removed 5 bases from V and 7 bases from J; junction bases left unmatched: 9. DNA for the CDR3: TGTGCCAGCAGCGTTTCGGGACAGGGAGAGAATGAGCAGTTCTTC. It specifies CASSVSGQGENEQFF.

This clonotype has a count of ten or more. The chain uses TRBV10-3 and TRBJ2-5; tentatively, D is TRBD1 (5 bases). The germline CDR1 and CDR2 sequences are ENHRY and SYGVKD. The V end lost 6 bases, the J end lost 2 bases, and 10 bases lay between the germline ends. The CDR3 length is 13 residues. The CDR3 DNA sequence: TGTGCCATCAGGGACACACAACAAGAGACCCAGTACTTC. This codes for CAIRDTQQETQYF.

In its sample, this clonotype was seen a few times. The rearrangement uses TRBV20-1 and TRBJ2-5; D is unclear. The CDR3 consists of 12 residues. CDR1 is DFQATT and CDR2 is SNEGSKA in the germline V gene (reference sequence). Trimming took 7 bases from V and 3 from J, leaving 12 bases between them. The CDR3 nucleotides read TGCAGTGGAATCCCTTCTAAAGAGACCCAGTACTTC. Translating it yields CSGIPSKETQYF.

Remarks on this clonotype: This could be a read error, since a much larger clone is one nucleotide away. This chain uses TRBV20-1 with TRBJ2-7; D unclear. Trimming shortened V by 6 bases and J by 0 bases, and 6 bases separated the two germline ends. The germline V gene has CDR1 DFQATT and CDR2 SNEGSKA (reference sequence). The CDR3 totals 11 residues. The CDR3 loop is CSALYSYEQYV. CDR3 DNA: TGCAGTGCCCTATACTCCTACGAGCAGTACGTC.

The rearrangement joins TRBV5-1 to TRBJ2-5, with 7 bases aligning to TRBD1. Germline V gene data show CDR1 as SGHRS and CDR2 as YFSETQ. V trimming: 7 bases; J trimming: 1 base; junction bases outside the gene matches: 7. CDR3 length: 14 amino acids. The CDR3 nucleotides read TGCGCCAGCTCACACGGGACAGCCCAAGAGACCCAGTACTTC. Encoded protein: CASSHGTAQETQYF.

As DNA, the CDR3 is TGTGCCAGCAGCCCGGGACAGGGTCTGGTTGAAGCTTTCTTT. It is translated as CASSPGQGLVEAFF. V is TRBV14 and J is TRBJ1-1; 9 nucleotides line up with TRBD1. The CDR3 spans 14 residues. Trimming took 4 bases from V and 7 from J; bases not matched to a gene: 7. CDR1 SGHDN and CDR2 FVKESK come from the germline V gene.

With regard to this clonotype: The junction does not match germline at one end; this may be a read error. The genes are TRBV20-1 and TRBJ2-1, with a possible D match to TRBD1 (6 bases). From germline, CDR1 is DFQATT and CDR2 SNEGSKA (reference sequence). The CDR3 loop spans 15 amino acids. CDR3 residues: CSASKGHVLYNEHFF. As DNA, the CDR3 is TGCAGTGCTAGCAAGGGACACGTCCTCTACAATGAGCACTTCTTC.

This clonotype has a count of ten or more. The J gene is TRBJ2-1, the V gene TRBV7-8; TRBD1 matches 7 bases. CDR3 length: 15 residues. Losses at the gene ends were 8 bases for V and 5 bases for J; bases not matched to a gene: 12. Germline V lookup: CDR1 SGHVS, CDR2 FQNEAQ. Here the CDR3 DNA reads TGTGCCAGCTCCGTCGGGGACAGCCCCGACAATGAGCAGTTCTTC. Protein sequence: CASSVGDSPDNEQFF.

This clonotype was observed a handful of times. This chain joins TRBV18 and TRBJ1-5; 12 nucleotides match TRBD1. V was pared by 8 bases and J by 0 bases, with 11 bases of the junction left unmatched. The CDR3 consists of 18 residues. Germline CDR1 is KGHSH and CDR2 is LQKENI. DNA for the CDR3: TGTGCCAGCCAATCGACCGGGACAGGGGGCAGTAGCAATCAGCCCCAGCATTTT. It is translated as CASQSTGTGGSSNQPQHF.

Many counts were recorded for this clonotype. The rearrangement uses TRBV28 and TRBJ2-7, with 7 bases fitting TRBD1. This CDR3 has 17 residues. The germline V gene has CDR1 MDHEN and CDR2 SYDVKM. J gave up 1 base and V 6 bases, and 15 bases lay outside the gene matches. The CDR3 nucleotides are TGTGCCAGCAGCCCGGCCTCGACAGGGCAACCTTCCTACGAGCAGTACGTC. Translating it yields CASSPASTGQPSYEQYV.

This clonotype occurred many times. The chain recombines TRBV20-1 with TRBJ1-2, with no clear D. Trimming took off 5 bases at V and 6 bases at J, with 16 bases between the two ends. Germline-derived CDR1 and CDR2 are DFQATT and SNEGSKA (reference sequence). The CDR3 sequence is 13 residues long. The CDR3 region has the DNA TGCAGTGCTTCTAAGGGAAAGGGAGATGGCTACACCTTC. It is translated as CSASKGKGDGYTF.

DNA for the CDR3: TGTGCCAGCAGCTCAAACAGGGGAAATGGCTACACCTTC. Residues: CASSSNRGNGYTF. V usage is TRBV7-3 and J usage is TRBJ1-2, with TRBD1 identical over 7 bases. The CDR3 covers 13 residues. The germline gives CDR1 SGHTA, CDR2 FQGTGA. After removal of 4 bases from V and 6 bases from J, the junction contained 5 bases not matched to a gene.